The T cell receptor beta chain under discussion was sequenced for a study of T cell changes during pregnancy in multiple sclerosis. TCRdb's table, derived via immunoSEQ multiplex PCR, lists solely in-frame clones and lacks some. The sample records around 130,000 clones, about 96% being singletons. The V and J ends lost 10 bases and 7 bases, in that order; junction bases with no gene match: 8. The CDR3 loop spans 13 amino acids. CDR1 MNHNS and CDR2 SASEGT come from the germline V gene. The TCR was taken from a female donor with multiple sclerosis, enrolled in a pregnancy study. Source: peripheral blood, taken after pregnancy. This rearrangement joins TRBV6-1 to TRBJ2-3; 10 nucleotides match TRBD2. In DNA, the CDR3 is TGTGCCATCGAGCGGGAGGGCCCTAATACGCAGTATTTT. Translated, it gives CAIEREGPNTQYF.